The 6 T cell receptor beta chains listed next were all sequenced from one sample in a study of blood T cell repertoires in COVID-19. This table comes from immunoSEQ multiplex PCR, and its TCRdb copy is limited to in-frame clones, with some not included. The sample carries some 100,000 clones, about 89% recorded once. Sequencing used peripheral blood. The source of these receptors is a woman in her 30s with acute or convalescent COVID-19.

This rearrangement joins TRBV18 to TRBJ2-3; weak D call: TRBD1 (6 bases). CDR1 KGHSH and CDR2 LQKENI come from the germline V gene. Trimming left V 6 bases short and J 5 bases short, with 12 bases between. The length of the CDR3 is 13 residues. The CDR3 sequence is CASSTIRGDTQYF. The CDR3 nucleotides read TGTGCCAGCTCCACTATCAGGGGAGATACGCAGTATTTT.

V usage is TRBV3-1 (or the pseudogene TRBV3-2) and J usage is TRBJ2-7; TRBD1 matches 11 bases. The V gene end was trimmed by 4 bases and the J gene end by 4 bases; junction bases not matched to a gene: 3. Germline V CDR1 and CDR2: LGHDT, YNNKEL (reference sequence). This CDR3 has 14 amino acids. The CDR3 DNA follows: TGTGCCAGCAGCCGCAGGGACAGGGGGTACGAGCAGTACTTC. It is translated as CASSRRDRGYEQYF.

The chain uses TRBV2 and TRBJ1-4; TRBD1 matches 8 bases. Unmatched junction bases numbered 6, after V lost 5 bases and J lost 7 bases. Per germline, CDR1 SNHLY and CDR2 FYNNEI. CDR3 length: 14 residues. CDR3 amino acids: CASSLYRGSEKLFF. In DNA, the CDR3 is TGTGCCAGCAGTCTTTACAGGGGGAGTGAAAAACTGTTTTTT. The full variable domain, with the rest looked up from reference TRBV2 and TRBJ1-4, is EPEVTQTPSHQVTQMGQEVILRCVPISNHLYFYWYRQILGQKVEFLVSFYNNEISEKSEIFDDQFSVERPDGSNFTLKIRSTKLEDSAMYFCASSLYRGSEKLFFGSGTQLSVL.

The J gene is TRBJ1-1, the V gene TRBV24-1; 7 nucleotides line up with TRBD1. This CDR3 contains 15 residues. Losses at the gene ends were 6 bases for V and 0 bases for J; bases not matched to a gene: 6. From germline, CDR1 is KGHDR and CDR2 SFDVKD. CDR3 sequence reads: CATSPTGPLNTEAFF. In nucleotides, the CDR3 is TGTGCCACCAGTCCGACAGGGCCTTTGAACACTGAAGCTTTCTTT.

V and J are TRBV4-1 and TRBJ2-3; the D gene is possibly TRBD2 (6 bases). Trimming cost V 2 bases and J 3 bases, with 9 bases left between them. The CDR3 has 14 amino acids. From germline, CDR1 is MGHRA and CDR2 YSYEKL. The CDR3 reads CASSQRDFTDTQYF. CDR3 nucleotides: TGCGCCAGCAGCCAACGGGACTTTACAGATACGCAGTATTTT.

The rearrangement joins TRBV9 to TRBJ2-7, with 7 bases aligning to TRBD2. This CDR3 is 13 amino acids long. Trimming took 7 bases from V and 2 from J; bases not matched to a gene: 6. In germline, CDR1 is SGDLS, CDR2 YYNGEE. CDR3 sequence (DNA): TGTGCCAGCGCGGCGGGGGACGCCTACGAGCAGTACTTC. Its translation: CASAAGDAYEQYF.